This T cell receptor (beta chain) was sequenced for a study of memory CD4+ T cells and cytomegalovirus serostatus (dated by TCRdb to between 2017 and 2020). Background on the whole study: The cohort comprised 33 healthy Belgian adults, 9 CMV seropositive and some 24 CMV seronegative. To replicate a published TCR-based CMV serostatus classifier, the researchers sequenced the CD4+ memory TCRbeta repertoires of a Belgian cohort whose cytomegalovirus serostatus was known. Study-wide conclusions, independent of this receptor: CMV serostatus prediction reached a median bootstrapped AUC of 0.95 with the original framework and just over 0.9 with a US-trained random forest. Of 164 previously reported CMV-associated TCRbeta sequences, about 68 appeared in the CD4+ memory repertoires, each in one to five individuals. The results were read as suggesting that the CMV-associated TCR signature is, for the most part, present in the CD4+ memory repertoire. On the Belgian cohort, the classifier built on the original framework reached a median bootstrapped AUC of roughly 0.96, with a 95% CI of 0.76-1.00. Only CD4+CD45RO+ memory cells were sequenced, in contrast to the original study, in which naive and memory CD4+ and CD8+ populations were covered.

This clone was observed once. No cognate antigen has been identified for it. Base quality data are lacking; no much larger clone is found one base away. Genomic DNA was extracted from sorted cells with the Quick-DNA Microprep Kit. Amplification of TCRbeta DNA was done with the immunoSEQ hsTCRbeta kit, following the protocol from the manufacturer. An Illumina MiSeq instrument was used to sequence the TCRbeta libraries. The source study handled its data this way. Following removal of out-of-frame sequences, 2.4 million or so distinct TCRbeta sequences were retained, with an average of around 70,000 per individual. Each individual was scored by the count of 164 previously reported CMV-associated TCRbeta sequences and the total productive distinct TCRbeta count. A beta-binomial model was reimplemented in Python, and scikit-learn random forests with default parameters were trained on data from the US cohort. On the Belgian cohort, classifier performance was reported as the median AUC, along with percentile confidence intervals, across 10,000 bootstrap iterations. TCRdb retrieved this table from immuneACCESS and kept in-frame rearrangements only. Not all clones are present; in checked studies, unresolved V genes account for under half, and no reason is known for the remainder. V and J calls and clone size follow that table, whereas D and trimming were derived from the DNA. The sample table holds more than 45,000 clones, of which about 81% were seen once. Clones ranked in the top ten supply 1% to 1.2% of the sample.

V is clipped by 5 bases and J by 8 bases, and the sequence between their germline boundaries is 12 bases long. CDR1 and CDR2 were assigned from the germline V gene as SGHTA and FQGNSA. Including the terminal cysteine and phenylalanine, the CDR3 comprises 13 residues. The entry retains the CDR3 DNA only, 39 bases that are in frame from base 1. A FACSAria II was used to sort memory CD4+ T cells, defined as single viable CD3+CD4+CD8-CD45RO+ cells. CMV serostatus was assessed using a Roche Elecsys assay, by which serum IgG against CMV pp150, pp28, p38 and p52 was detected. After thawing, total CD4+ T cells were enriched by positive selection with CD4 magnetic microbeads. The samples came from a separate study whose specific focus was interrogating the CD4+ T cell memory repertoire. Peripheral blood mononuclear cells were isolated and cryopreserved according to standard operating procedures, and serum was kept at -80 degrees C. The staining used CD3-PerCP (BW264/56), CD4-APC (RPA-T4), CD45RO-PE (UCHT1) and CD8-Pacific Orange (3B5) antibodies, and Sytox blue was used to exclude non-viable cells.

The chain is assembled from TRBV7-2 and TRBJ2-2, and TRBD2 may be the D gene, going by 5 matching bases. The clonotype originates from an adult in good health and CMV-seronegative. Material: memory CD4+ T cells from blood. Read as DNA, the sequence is TGTGCCAGCAGCCCGGACTTCCTTGGGGAGCTGTTTTTT. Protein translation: CASSPDFLGELFF.